This T cell receptor (beta chain) was documented in a study of radiotherapy plus CTLA-4 blockade in lung cancer. Study-wide context: For 15% to 20% of patients, objective responses occurred, and roughly 30% had disease control. Study findings and constraints: In blood, after radiotherapy plus ipilimumab, tumor-derived TCR clones expanded.

The CDR3 is made up of 16 amino acids. Between the trimmed V and J ends, which lost 2 bases and 3 bases, there was a span of 16 bases. Germline V lookup: CDR1 SGHNT, CDR2 YYREEE (reference sequence). This clone was seen only a few times. What it binds is unknown. The method was immunoSEQ multiplex PCR; TCRdb's version includes in-frame clones alone and lacks a portion of them. The sample includes about 72,000 clones, approximately 82% seen only once; the top ten take less than 4.5%. Lung cancer patients with chemo-refractory metastatic non-small-cell disease were given focal radiation plus CTLA-4 blockade with ipilimumab.

This chain connects TRBV5-4 to TRBJ2-3; tentatively, D is TRBD1 (6 bases). The starting material was peripheral blood, obtained from a patient treated with radiotherapy plus ipilimumab. This TCR was recovered from a human donor with non-small cell lung cancer who had a partial response to radiotherapy plus ipilimumab. This CDR3 reads CASSFPRGQGTDTQYF. The CDR3 DNA follows: TGTGCCAGCAGCTTTCCCAGGGGCCAGGGGACAGATACGCAGTATTTT.